This paragraph reports one T cell receptor (beta chain). Antigen: not known. Trimming removed 7 bases at V and 1 base at J, with 16 bases between. Germline V gene sequence: CDR1 MRHNA, CDR2 SNTAGT. The CDR3 length is 16 residues. The record originates from a study of cytomegalovirus exposure and HLA in healthy donors. Primers for the PCR totalled 60 Vbeta and 13 Jbeta. In the original workflow: Later, about 80 million unique TCR beta chains were counted in an analysis, and approximately 10 million of them were shared. Sequencing was performed with immunoSEQ multiplex PCR; in TCRdb, only in-frame clones are kept and a portion is missing. V, J and clone size are taken as reported in that table, and D and trimming were inferred from the DNA itself. Among under 200,000 clones listed, around 68% were seen once. Points from the study as a whole: Later analysis identified a missense DCLRE1C variant that was linked to TCR beta V- and J-gene trimming. Later on, analysis showed that most CMV-associated TCR beta chains appeared to be HLA-restricted.

V usage is TRBV6-4 and J usage is TRBJ2-2, with D tentatively TRBD2 (7 bases). This sequence was found in a woman in her forties in good health and CMV-seropositive. What was sequenced was PBMCs. The CDR3 coding sequence is TGTGCCAGCACCAAGGAGGGGGGGAAGAACACCGGGGAGCTGTTTTTT. Translation gives CASTKEGGKNTGELFF.